These T cell receptor beta chains were read from a single sample in a study of CD8 T cells in ankylosing spondylitis. TCRdb ran MiXCR on the 5' RACE reads and lists one entry per CDR3 protein. The sample has 390,000 or so distinct CDR3 sequences, approximately 20% seen once. Sequenced input: blood, either unsorted or a sorted T cell fraction (not recorded which). All receptors come from a male donor with ankylosing spondylitis. The CDR3 runs from the conserved cysteine through the conserved F or W.

j_call v_call cdr3_aa
TRBJ1-6 TRBV6-1 CASSRLKGSPLHF
TRBJ1-2 TRBV27 CASGRGEGYTF
TRBJ2-1 TRBV30 CAWSGGPLYNEQFF
TRBJ2-3 TRBV29-1 CSVAGRDTQYF
TRBJ2-7 TRBV20-1 CSARGGHHDEQYF
TRBJ2-6 TRBV28 CASRSQGAGANVLTF
TRBJ2-7 TRBV30 CASGQSYEQYF
TRBJ2-5 TRBV19 CASSIGGAPGWARETQYF
TRBJ1-3 TRBV5-1 CASSLASGGRSSGNTIYF
TRBJ2-2 TRBV3-1 CASSPRGTANTGELFF
TRBJ2-5 TRBV20-1 CSARVGQLQETQYF
TRBJ2-2 TRBV6-2/TRBV6-3 CASSKDRGFRELFF
TRBJ2-3 TRBV4-3 CASSQDTSGGSTDTQYF
TRBJ2-5 TRBV18 CASSPTETQYF
TRBJ2-1 TRBV5-1 CASSLATSGGEQFF
TRBJ1-3 TRBV5-1 CASSFGQGSSGNTIYF
TRBJ2-7 TRBV5-1 CASSLVWLDDEQYF
TRBJ1-5 TRBV12-3/TRBV12-4 CASSRGDQPQHF
TRBJ2-7 TRBV18 CASSPRVSSYEQYF
TRBJ1-2 TRBV7-9 CASSTPTGGDGYTF
TRBJ1-2 TRBV20-1 CSARDTRGRNGYTF
TRBJ2-7 TRBV2 CASRRTGTRLYEQYF
TRBJ1-1 TRBV4-3 CASSQGFWSTEAFF
TRBJ1-5 TRBV21-1 CASSKAGPNSNQPQHF
TRBJ1-5 TRBV28 CASSPNLRNQPQHF
TRBJ2-1 TRBV5-1 CASSIVGGAYNEQFF
TRBJ2-3 TRBV6-1 CASSSGLVRGTDTQYF
TRBJ2-1 TRBV20-1 CSARDSGFEQFF
TRBJ1-2 TRBV6-2/TRBV6-3 CASRPDREVLYGYTF
TRBJ2-5 TRBV4-2 CASSQGQGAQETQYF
TRBJ2-3 TRBV6-2/TRBV6-3 CASSYSRDSSTDTQYF
TRBJ2-1 TRBV19 CASSLQRTSGRDEQFF
TRBJ2-7 TRBV7-2 CASSFLGGSVHEQYF
TRBJ1-1 TRBV7-9 CASSRGRSAEAFF
TRBJ1-1 TRBV10-3 CAISENPGTEAFF
TRBJ1-2 TRBV18 CASSPQARQNYGYTF
TRBJ2-7 TRBV5-1 CASSLRGPDYEQYF
TRBJ2-3 TRBV19 CASISRGSRDTQYF
TRBJ2-7 TRBV20-1 CSASFGIPYEQYF
TRBJ2-2 TRBV3-1 CASSQSRVPGELFF
TRBJ2-5 TRBV28 CASSRRLDRGRVETQYF
TRBJ2-7 TRBV29-1 CSAATGQSHYEQYF
TRBJ2-3 TRBV5-1 CASSPPGTDTQYF
TRBJ2-1 TRBV21-1 CASPRVHEQFF
TRBJ2-2 TRBV12-5 CASGLVQGFANTGELFF
TRBJ2-1 TRBV18 CASSGRTVNEQFF
TRBJ1-2 TRBV3-1 CASSQLPAGQYGGYTF
TRBJ1-4 TRBV4-3 CASSQRLGAVEKLFF
TRBJ2-7 TRBV7-2 CASSTLSTGDTYEQYF
TRBJ2-7 TRBV27 CASSSYRGMTGGVDEQYF
TRBJ2-7 TRBV28 CASSSPGQGHEQYF
TRBJ2-5 TRBV5-1 CASSLSSGRSETQYF
TRBJ2-3 TRBV4-3 CASQDRRLAGVRDSTDTQYF
TRBJ2-7 TRBV20-1 CSALMGQGESYEQYF
TRBJ1-3 TRBV12-3/TRBV12-4 CASSLARGRNTIYF